These 18 T cell receptor beta chains were sequenced from one sample in a study of beta chain features in type 1 diabetes. Expressed TCRB transcripts were sequenced, since all the RNA that had been isolated was reverse transcribed. Using immunoSEQ multiplex PCR, the repertoire was profiled, and TCRdb retains in-frame clones only, with some absent. The table lists approximately 40,000 clones, around 50% of them singletons. Sequencing was done on a sample of stem cell memory CD4+ T cells from blood. The receptors were gathered from a woman aged 25-40 years in good health.

This clone has more than one count but fewer than ten. J is TRBJ2-1 and V is TRBV7-3; D uncertain. The germline V and J ends were trimmed by 2 bases and 5 bases, with 7 bases remaining between them. The germline CDR1 and CDR2 sequences are SGHTA and FQGTGA. The CDR3 covers 13 residues. CDR3 amino acids: CASSLDYNNEQFF. CDR3 coding DNA: TGTGCCAGCAGCTTAGATTACAACAATGAGCAGTTCTTC.

The rearrangement joins TRBV9 to TRBJ2-5, with 8 bases lining up with TRBD2. The CDR3 covers 13 residues. Germline CDR1 reads SGDLS; CDR2 reads YYNGEE. V lost 5 bases to trimming and J lost 5 bases; unmatched junction nucleotides: 5. CDR3 protein: CASSPGGRETQYF. DNA of the CDR3: TGTGCCAGCAGTCCGGGGGGGAGGGAGACCCAGTACTTC.

The V call is TRBV19, the J call TRBJ2-3, with 9 nucleotides matching TRBD2. V gave up 5 bases and J gave up 2 bases; unmatched junction bases: 5. Germline assignment: CDR1 LNHDA and CDR2 SQIVND (reference sequence). The CDR3 sequence is 15 residues long. The CDR3 nucleotides are TGTGCCAGTAGTCGGGCTAGCGGGAACACAGATACGCAGTATTTT. Protein sequence: CASSRASGNTDTQYF.

The chain recombines TRBV2 with TRBJ1-1; 7 nucleotides agree with TRBD1. CDR3 length: 13 residues. CDR1 SNHLY and CDR2 FYNNEI come from the germline V gene. The junction had 9 bases not matched to a gene; V was cut back by 11 bases and J by 3 bases. The CDR3 region is CAGQVSGDTEAFF. DNA of the CDR3: TGTGCCGGACAGGTCTCGGGGGACACTGAAGCTTTCTTT.

The rearrangement joins TRBV29-1 to TRBJ1-5; the match to TRBD1 covers 12 bases. Germline V gene sequence: CDR1 SQVTM, CDR2 ANQGSEA. The CDR3 length is 14 residues. After removal of 5 bases from V and 5 bases from J, the junction contained 4 bases not matched to a gene. The CDR3, as DNA: TGCAGCGTTCGGGACAGGGGGCGAGATCAGCCCCAGCATTTT. It encodes CSVRDRGRDQPQHF.

This clone was detected a few times. V is TRBV5-4 and J is TRBJ2-7; D is perhaps TRBD2 (6 bases). The germline V and J ends were trimmed by 0 bases and 6 bases, with 16 bases remaining between them. CDR3 length equals 15 residues. CDR1 and CDR2 from the germline V gene are SGHNT and YYREEE (reference sequence). The CDR3 loop is CASSLGTGEYSEQYF. The CDR3 nucleotides read TGTGCCAGCAGCTTGGGCACGGGGGAGTATTCCGAGCAGTACTTC. Supplemented by reference TRBV5-4 and TRBJ2-7, the full variable domain reads ETGVTQSPTHLIKTRGQQVTLRCSSQSGHNTVSWYQQALGQGPQFIFQYYREEENGRGNFPPRFSGLQFPNYSSELNVNALELDDSALYLCASSLGTGEYSEQYFGPGTRLTVT.

The genes are TRBV10-3 and TRBJ2-7; 14 nucleotides line up with TRBD2. Germline CDR1 is ENHRY and CDR2 is SYGVKD. This CDR3 is 17 amino acids long. V lost 3 bases, J lost 6 bases, and 10 bases stayed unmatched. CDR3 sequence: CAISENQGTSGSSEQYF. The CDR3 DNA reads as TGTGCCATCAGTGAAAACCAAGGGACTAGCGGGAGTAGCGAGCAGTACTTC.

The DNA of the CDR3 is TGTGCCAGCAGCCCTGGAGCGGGACTAAAGAACACTGAAGCTTTCTTT. It is translated as CASSPGAGLKNTEAFF. J is TRBJ1-1 and V is TRBV7-9, with D perhaps TRBD1 (5 bases). The CDR3 covers 16 residues. Germline values: CDR1 SEHNR, CDR2 FQNEAQ (reference sequence). The V end lost 5 bases, the J end lost 1 base, and 17 bases lay between the germline ends.

The rearrangement joins TRBV11-3 to TRBJ2-3; 11 bases agree with TRBD1. The CDR3 consists of 14 residues. Per the germline V gene, CDR1 is SGHNT and CDR2 is YENEEA. Trimming at V came to 5 bases and at J to 6 bases, leaving 4 bases not matched to a gene. CDR3: CASSRGTGGDTQYF. Written as DNA, the CDR3 is TGTGCCAGCAGCCGAGGGACAGGGGGTGATACGCAGTATTTT. Full variable domain (outside the CDR3, taken from reference TRBV11-3 and TRBJ2-3): EAGVVQSPRYKIIEKKQPVAFWCNPISGHNTLYWYLQNLGQGPELLIRYENEEAVDDSQLPKDRFSAERLKGVDSTLKIQPAELGDSAVYLCASSRGTGGDTQYFGPGTRLTVL.

The chain employs TRBV10-3 and TRBJ1-1; D possibly corresponds to TRBD1 (5 bases). There are 13 residues in the CDR3. The V gene's germline CDR1 is ENHRY and CDR2 SYGVKD. Trimming left V 3 bases short and J 1 base short, with 6 bases between. The CDR3 nucleotides are TGTGCCATCAGTGAAAGGGGGAACACTGAAGCTTTCTTT. Encoded protein: CAISERGNTEAFF.

This clone turned up a few times. The rearrangement joins TRBV28 to TRBJ2-5; TRBD2 matches 12 bases. The ends lost 6 bases at V and 2 bases at J; junction bases unmatched: 10. The length of the CDR3 is 17 residues. Germline V gene data show CDR1 as MDHEN and CDR2 as SYDVKM. For the CDR3, the DNA is TGTGCCAGCAGGACCCCATGGACTAGCGGGAAACAAGAGACCCAGTACTTC. Its protein product is CASRTPWTSGKQETQYF.

Here the CDR3 DNA reads TGTGCCAGCAGCTTAATCGGGGGGCCTTCCCCCTATGGCTACACCTTC. Translated: CASSLIGGPSPYGYTF. V and J are TRBV7-8 and TRBJ1-2, with D maybe TRBD1 (6 bases). Trimming stripped 2 bases from V and 4 bases from J, with 17 bases between. Germline CDR1 SGHVS, CDR2 FQNEAQ. The CDR3 runs 16 residues.

The chain couples TRBV14 to TRBJ2-1; 7 bases match TRBD2. Per the germline V gene, CDR1 is SGHDN and CDR2 is FVKESK. The V gene end was trimmed by 1 base and the J gene end by 8 bases; junction bases not matched to a gene: 11. This CDR3 is 16 amino acids long. The chain's CDR3 is CASSQVRREGRYEQFF. The CDR3 bases are TGTGCCAGCAGCCAAGTTAGGAGGGAGGGCCGCTATGAGCAGTTCTTC.

This rearrangement joins TRBV30 to TRBJ2-7; 9 nucleotides align to TRBD2. Trimming removed 4 bases from V and 3 bases from J; junction bases left unmatched: 7. Germline lookup yields CDR1 GTSNPN and CDR2 SVGIG (reference sequence). The CDR3 has 14 amino acids. The DNA for the CDR3 is TGTGCCTGGACCAGACTAGCGGACTTCTACGAGCAGTACTTC. Amino acids: CAWTRLADFYEQYF.

J is TRBJ2-5 and V is TRBV5-1, with 7 bases fitting TRBD1. The CDR3 runs to 16 residues. V was clipped by 4 bases and J by 2 bases; unmatched bases: 11. Germline lookup yields CDR1 SGHRS and CDR2 YFSETQ. CDR3 DNA: TGCGCCAGCAGCCCATACCTTTCGGGACAGCAAGAGACCCAGTACTTC. It encodes CASSPYLSGQQETQYF.

V is TRBV28 and J is TRBJ1-5; a possible D gene is TRBD1 (6 bases). Germline-derived CDR1 and CDR2 are MDHEN and SYDVKM. V lost 2 bases to trimming and J lost 5 bases, with 16 bases between them. The CDR3 has 16 residues. The CDR3 protein is CASSLPGGQGYQPQHF. As DNA, the CDR3 is TGTGCCAGCAGTTTACCAGGTGGGCAGGGGTATCAGCCCCAGCATTTT.

This clone is a singleton in its sample. This rearrangement joins TRBV12-5 to TRBJ2-1, with a tentative D call TRBD1 (6 bases). This CDR3 has 15 residues. Trimming cost V 6 bases and J 4 bases, with 16 bases left between them. Per the germline V gene, CDR1 is LGHNT and CDR2 is FRNRAP. The CDR3 loop reads CASGWGQGPYNEQFF. The CDR3 nucleotides read TGTGCTAGTGGCTGGGGGCAGGGGCCATACAATGAGCAGTTCTTC.

The gene calls are TRBV6-6 and TRBJ2-7; TRBD2 is a possible D gene (5 bases). The germline V and J ends were trimmed by 11 bases and 0 bases, with 11 bases remaining between them. The CDR3 has 12 amino acids. Germline lookup yields CDR1 MNHNY and CDR2 SVGAGI (reference sequence). In nucleotides, the CDR3 is TGTGCCGTCAGGAGGAGCTCCTACGAGCAGTACTTC. Translation: CAVRRSSYEQYF.